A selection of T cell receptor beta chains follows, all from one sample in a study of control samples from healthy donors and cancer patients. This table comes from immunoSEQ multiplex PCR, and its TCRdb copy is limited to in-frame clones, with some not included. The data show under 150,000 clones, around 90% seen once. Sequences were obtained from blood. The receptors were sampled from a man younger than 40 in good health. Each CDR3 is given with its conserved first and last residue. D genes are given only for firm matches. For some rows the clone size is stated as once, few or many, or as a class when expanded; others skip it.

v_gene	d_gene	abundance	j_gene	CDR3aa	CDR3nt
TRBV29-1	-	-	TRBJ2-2	CSVETGELFF	TGCAGCGTTGAAACCGGGGAGCTGTTTTTT
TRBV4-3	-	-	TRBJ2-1	CASSHYNEQFF	TGCGCCAGCAGCCACTACAATGAGCAGTTCTTC
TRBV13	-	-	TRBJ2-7	CASSLRAASRYEQYF	TGTGCCAGCAGCTTACGGGCGGCCTCGAGGTACGAGCAGTACTTC
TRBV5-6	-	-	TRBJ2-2	CASSWRGIRGTGELFF	TGTGCCAGCAGCTGGCGGGGCATACGGGGTACCGGGGAGCTGTTTTTT
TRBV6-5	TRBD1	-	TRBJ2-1	CASSLFTGTGYNEQFF	TGTGCCAGCAGTTTATTCACCGGGACAGGCTACAATGAGCAGTTCTTC
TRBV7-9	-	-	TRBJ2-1	CASSLLDNEQFF	TGTGCCAGCAGCTTATTGGACAATGAGCAGTTCTTC
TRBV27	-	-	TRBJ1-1	CASRLGGNLMNTEAFF	TGTGCCAGCCGCTTGGGCGGGAATTTAATGAACACTGAAGCTTTCTTT
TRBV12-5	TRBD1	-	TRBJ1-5	CASGLGGQGHQPQHF	TGTGCTAGTGGTTTGGGGGGACAGGGACATCAGCCCCAGCATTTT
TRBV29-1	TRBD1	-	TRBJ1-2	CSVVGQGAYGYTF	TGCAGCGTTGTGGGACAGGGGGCTTATGGCTACACCTTC
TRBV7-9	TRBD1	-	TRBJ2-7	CASMQTGGEYEQYF	TGTGCCAGCATGCAGACAGGGGGCGAGTACGAGCAGTACTTC
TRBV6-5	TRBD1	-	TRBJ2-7	CASSRPRGLEQYF	TGTGCCAGCAGTCGTCCCAGGGGGCTCGAGCAGTACTTC
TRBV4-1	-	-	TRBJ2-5	CASSGETGVSETQYF	TGCGCCAGCAGCGGTGAGACTGGGGTCTCGGAGACCCAGTACTTC
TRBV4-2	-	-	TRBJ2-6	CASSPPGANVLTF	TGTGCCAGCAGCCCCCCTGGGGCCAACGTCCTGACTTTC
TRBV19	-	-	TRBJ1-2	CASHNVNGYTF	TGTGCCAGTCATAACGTAAATGGCTACACCTTC
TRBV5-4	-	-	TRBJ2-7	CASSPPPGHPSYEQYF	TGTGCCAGCAGCCCCCCGCCGGGGCACCCATCCTACGAGCAGTACTTC
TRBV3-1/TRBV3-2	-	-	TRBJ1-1	CASSQLGDTEAFF	TGTGCCAGCAGCCAACTAGGGGACACTGAAGCTTTCTTT
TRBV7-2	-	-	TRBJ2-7	CASTVGGTGRSEQYF	TGTGCCAGCACCGTCGGGGGGACAGGTAGGAGCGAGCAGTACTTC
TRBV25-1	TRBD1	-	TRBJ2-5	CASRGQGRKTQYF	TGTGCCAGCCGTGGACAGGGGAGGAAGACCCAGTACTTC
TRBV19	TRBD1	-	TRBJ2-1	CASNPNRGSYNEQFF	TGTGCCAGTAACCCAAACAGGGGCTCCTACAATGAGCAGTTCTTC
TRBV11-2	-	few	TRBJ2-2	CASSRTLNTGELFF	TGTGCCAGCAGCCGAACCTTGAACACCGGGGAGCTGTTTTTT
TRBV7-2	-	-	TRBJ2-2	CASSSGASRYTGELFF	TGTGCCAGCAGTTCGGGGGCTAGCAGATACACCGGGGAGCTGTTTTTT
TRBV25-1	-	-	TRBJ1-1	CASSAAGIGTEAFF	TGTGCCAGCAGTGCGGCAGGCATTGGGACTGAAGCTTTCTTT
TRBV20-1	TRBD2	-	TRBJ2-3	CSASPSGITDTQYF	TGCAGTGCTAGTCCTAGCGGGATCACAGATACGCAGTATTTT
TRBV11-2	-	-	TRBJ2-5	CASSLDRSAPPHF	TGTGCCAGCAGCTTAGATCGGTCTGCTCCGCCTCACTTC
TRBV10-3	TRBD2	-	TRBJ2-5	CATNDGTSVQETQYF	TGTGCCACTAACGACGGGACTAGCGTACAAGAGACCCAGTACTTC
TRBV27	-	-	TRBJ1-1	CASRDSVQNTEAFF	TGTGCCAGCAGGGACAGCGTGCAGAACACTGAAGCTTTCTTT
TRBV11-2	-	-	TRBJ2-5	CASSLDGSAQETQYF	TGTGCCAGCAGCTTAGATGGGTCAGCCCAAGAGACCCAGTACTTC
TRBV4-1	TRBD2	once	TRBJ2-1	CASSQEGLLAGALNEQFF	TGCGCCAGCAGCCAAGAAGGGTTGCTAGCGGGAGCCTTGAATGAGCAGTTCTTC
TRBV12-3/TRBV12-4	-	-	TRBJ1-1	CASSSTELGGAFF	TGTGCCAGCAGTTCTACTGAACTTGGGGGAGCTTTCTTT
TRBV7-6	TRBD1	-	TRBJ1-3	CASSSRTGRSGNTIYF	TGTGCCAGCAGCTCCCGGACAGGGCGCTCTGGAAACACCATATATTTT
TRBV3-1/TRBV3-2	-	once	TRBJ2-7	CASSQDSTYEQYF	TGTGCCAGCAGCCAAGATTCCACCTACGAGCAGTACTTC
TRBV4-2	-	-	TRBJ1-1	CASSRGRGGTEAFF	TGTGCCAGCAGCCGGGGACGGGGGGGGACTGAAGCTTTCTTT
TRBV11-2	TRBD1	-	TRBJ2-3	CASSFSGTGTTDTQYF	TGTGCCAGCAGCTTCTCCGGGACAGGGACCACAGATACGCAGTATTTT
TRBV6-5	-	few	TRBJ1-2	CASSYSGAASYGYTF	TGTGCCAGCAGTTACTCCGGGGCAGCAAGCTATGGCTACACCTTC
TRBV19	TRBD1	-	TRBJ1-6	CASRPTGVTNSPLHF	TGTGCCAGTAGACCTACAGGGGTTACTAATTCACCCCTCCACTTT
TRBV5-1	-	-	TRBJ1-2	CASSLDRINYGYTF	TGCGCCAGCAGCTTGGACAGGATTAACTATGGCTACACCTTC
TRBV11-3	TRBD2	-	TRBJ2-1	CASSPRLAGSEQFF	TGTGCCAGCAGCCCTAGACTAGCGGGAAGTGAGCAGTTCTTC
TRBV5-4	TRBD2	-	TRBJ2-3	CASSLRASGGDTQYF	TGTGCCAGCAGCCTACGGGCTAGCGGGGGAGATACGCAGTATTTT
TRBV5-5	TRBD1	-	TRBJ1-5	CASSTNPTGDQPQHF	TGTGCCAGCAGCACCAACCCGACAGGGGATCAGCCCCAGCATTTT
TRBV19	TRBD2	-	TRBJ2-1	CASIGLAGDEQFF	TGTGCCAGTATAGGACTAGCGGGAGATGAGCAGTTCTTC
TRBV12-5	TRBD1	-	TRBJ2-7	CASGLFLGQGGEQYF	TGTGCTAGTGGTTTGTTCCTGGGACAGGGAGGCGAGCAGTACTTC
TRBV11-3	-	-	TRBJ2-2	CASSLDVMGVLFF	TGTGCCAGCAGCTTAGATGTTATGGGGGTCCTGTTTTTT
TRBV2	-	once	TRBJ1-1	CASKFSSRKDTEAFF	TGTGCCAGCAAGTTCTCGTCCAGAAAGGACACTGAAGCTTTCTTT
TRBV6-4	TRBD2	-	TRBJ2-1	CASSDPFWTSGDNEQFF	TGTGCCAGCAGTGACCCCTTTTGGACTAGCGGAGACAATGAGCAGTTCTTC
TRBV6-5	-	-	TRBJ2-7	CASSYSVGSYEQYF	TGTGCCAGCAGTTACAGTGTGGGATCCTACGAGCAGTACTTC
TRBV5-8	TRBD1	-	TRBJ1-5	CASSPGTGVQPQHF	TGTGCCAGCAGCCCCGGGACAGGGGTACAGCCCCAGCATTTT